The 27 T cell receptor beta chains below were found in one sample sequenced in a study of T-cell reconstitution after alpha-beta-depleted transplantation in children. The TCRbeta library was prepared with unique molecular identifiers. TCRdb reprocessed the PCR reads via MiXCR and lists one record per CDR3 protein. The sample lists approximately 290,000 distinct CDR3 sequences, roughly 12% occurring once. Sample: peripheral blood, taken 180 days after TCRalphabeta/CD19-depleted stem cell transplant. The receptors stem from a male patient under 10 years old who had a stem cell transplant for chronic granulomatous disease, so the T cells may come from the graft donor.

This clonotype was detected many times. V gene TRBV5-1 combines with J gene TRBJ2-3; 8 bases match TRBD2. Germline V lookup: CDR1 SGHRS, CDR2 YFSETQ. V was clipped by 4 bases and J by 5 bases; unmatched bases: 3. This CDR3 has 13 residues. In DNA, the CDR3 is TGCGCCAGCAGCGGGAGCGGGAGAGATACGCAGTATTTT. Translated: CASSGSGRDTQYF.

This clonotype appeared many times. This CDR3 reads CAWSPPGPNIQYF. For the CDR3, the DNA is TGTGCCTGGAGTCCACCGGGCCCAAACATTCAGTACTTC. The chain employs TRBV30 and TRBJ2-4; D unresolved. The germline V gene encodes CDR1 GTSNPN and CDR2 SVGIG (reference sequence). Trimming left V 2 bases short and J 6 bases short, with 11 bases between. There are 13 residues in the CDR3.

This clonotype occurred many times. The chain uses TRBV6-5 and TRBJ1-5, with 9 bases lining up with TRBD1. The CDR3 is 15 residues long. Germline-derived CDR1 and CDR2 are MNHEY and SVGAGI. V gave up 2 bases and J gave up 2 bases; unmatched junction bases: 1. CDR3 sequence: CASSYRDRGNQPQHF. CDR3 DNA sequence: TGTGCCAGCAGTTACCGGGACAGGGGCAATCAGCCCCAGCATTTT.

This clonotype showed up many times. This rearrangement joins TRBV12-3 or TRBV12-4 to TRBJ2-7, with unresolved D. With 5 bases removed from V and 0 bases from J, the gap between germline ends came to 17 bases. The CDR3 totals 16 residues. The CDR3 region has the DNA TGTGCCAGCAGTCCCGGGCAAACCACCCACTCCTACGAGCAGTACTTC. This translates into CASSPGQTTHSYEQYF.

This clonotype was detected many times. This sequence joins TRBV20-1 and TRBJ1-4; possibly TRBD1 for D (6 bases). Germline CDR1 reads DFQATT; CDR2 reads SNEGSKA (reference sequence). Trimming pared 7 bases from V and 7 bases from J, leaving 16 bases between. The CDR3 runs to 13 residues. CDR3 in amino acids: CSVEGGGSEKLFF. CDR3 sequence (DNA): TGCAGTGTTGAGGGGGGGGGTAGTGAAAAACTGTTTTTT.

The CDR3 protein is CASSHFGSSVNQGNTEAFF. CDR3 nucleotide sequence: TGTGCCAGCAGCCACTTTGGTTCCTCCGTAAATCAGGGGAACACTGAAGCTTTCTTT. This chain connects TRBV28 to TRBJ1-1; possible D gene TRBD1, 5 bases. V gave up 6 bases and J gave up 1 base, with 27 bases separating them. In germline, CDR1 is MDHEN, CDR2 SYDVKM. The length of the CDR3 is 19 residues. The full variable domain, completed using reference TRBV28 and TRBJ1-1, is DVKVTQSSRYLVKRTGEKVFLECVQDMDHENMFWYRQDPGLGLRLIYFSYDVKMKEKGDIPEGYSVSREKKERFSLILESASTNQTSMYLCASSHFGSSVNQGNTEAFFGQGTRLTVV.

This clonotype was seen at least ten times. The chain carries TRBV9 and TRBJ2-3; possible D gene TRBD2, 5 bases. Trimming pared 0 bases from V and 2 bases from J, leaving 13 bases between. The CDR3 runs to 16 residues. Germline V lookup: CDR1 SGDLS, CDR2 YYNGEE. CDR3 sequence: CASSVAVRDNTDTQYF. DNA of the CDR3: TGTGCCAGCAGCGTAGCAGTACGGGATAACACAGATACGCAGTATTTT.

This clonotype was found many times. J is TRBJ2-5 and V is TRBV28, with TRBD2 identical over 8 bases. The V and J ends lost 10 bases and 3 bases, in that order; junction bases with no gene match: 10. The germline CDR1 and CDR2 sequences are MDHEN and SYDVKM. The CDR3 is 14 amino acids. CDR3 sequence: CAISPTSGKETQYF. CDR3 bases: TGTGCCATTTCCCCCACTAGCGGAAAAGAGACCCAGTACTTC.

This clonotype has ten or more counts. The chain links TRBV7-2 to TRBJ2-7; tentative D call: TRBD1 (5 bases). The V gene's germline CDR1 is SGHTA and CDR2 FQGNSA. This CDR3 has 11 residues. With 4 bases removed from V and 6 bases from J, the gap between germline ends came to 7 bases. The CDR3 DNA follows: TGTGCCAGCAGCTCCAGGGTCGAGCAGTACTTC. Protein: CASSSRVEQYF.

This clonotype was seen repeatedly, ten times or more. The chain employs TRBV5-1 and TRBJ2-3, with 10 bases aligning to TRBD1. Per germline, CDR1 SGHRS and CDR2 YFSETQ. Trimming cost V 7 bases and J 4 bases; bases outside gene matches: 0. The CDR3 has 12 residues. This CDR3 is CASGQGADTQYF. The CDR3 nucleotides are TGCGCCAGCGGACAGGGGGCAGATACGCAGTATTTT.

This clonotype was observed at least ten times. The V and J genes are TRBV3-1 and TRBJ2-1, with 8 bases aligning to TRBD2. Trimming cost V 1 base and J 8 bases; bases outside gene matches: 7. The V gene's germline CDR1 is LGHDT and CDR2 YNNKEL (reference sequence). The CDR3 is made up of 15 amino acids. CDR3 residues: CASSQVPSGLDEQFF. The DNA of the CDR3 is TGTGCCAGCAGCCAAGTCCCTAGCGGGCTCGATGAGCAGTTCTTC.

Concerning this clonotype itself: This may arise from a read error, as a much more abundant clone is one base away. The genes are TRBV12-3 or TRBV12-4 and TRBJ2-2; D unresolved. The CDR3 totals 13 residues. The CDR3 spells CASSALRTVELFF. CDR3 nucleotides: TGTGCCAGCAGTGCTCTAAGAACCGTGGAGCTGTTTTTT.

In this sample, this clonotype turned up many times. The gene calls are TRBV7-2 and TRBJ2-1; D is possibly TRBD1 (5 bases). The CDR3 runs 13 residues. Germline CDR1 reads SGHTA; CDR2 reads FQGNSA. Deletions cut 1 base from V and 9 bases from J, with 10 bases between. The CDR3 coding sequence is TGTGCCAGCAGCTTAGTAGGGGCCGGTGAGCAGTTCTTC. The encoded protein is CASSLVGAGEQFF.

This clonotype was picked up many times. The CDR3 nucleotides are TGTGCCAGCAGTTACCTAGCGGGAGGGCCCCACAATGAGCAGTTCTTC. Its protein product is CASSYLAGGPHNEQFF. This rearrangement joins TRBV6-5 to TRBJ2-1; the match to TRBD2 covers 12 bases. Germline V gene lookup returns CDR1 MNHEY and CDR2 SVGAGI. The CDR3 length is 16 residues. Trimming at V came to 2 bases and at J to 5 bases, leaving 4 bases not matched to a gene.

Many counts were recorded for this clonotype. This rearrangement joins TRBV7-8 to TRBJ2-2, with no clear D. The CDR3 is 13 amino acids. Per the germline V gene, CDR1 is SGHVS and CDR2 is FQNEAQ. The V end lost 6 bases, the J end lost 5 bases, and 10 bases lay between the germline ends. CDR3 region: CASSRYGTGELFF. The CDR3 DNA is TGTGCCAGCAGTCGGTACGGGACCGGGGAGCTGTTTTTT.

To note about this clonotype: A much more abundant neighbour one base away suggests this may be a read error. The gene calls are TRBV28 and TRBJ2-3; 9 nucleotides line up with TRBD2. CDR1 and CDR2 (germline): MDHEN, SYDVKM. V dropped 8 bases and J dropped 1; count of bases not matched to a gene: 13. This CDR3 is built from 17 residues. CDR3 in amino acids: CASGLFTAGGRTDTQYF. CDR3 DNA: TGTGCCAGCGGCCTATTTACAGCGGGAGGTCGCACAGATACGCAGTATTTT. The full variable domain, its missing parts supplied by reference TRBV28 and TRBJ2-3, is DVKVTQSSRYLVKRTGEKVFLECVQDMDHENMFWYRQDPGLGLRLIYFSYDVKMKEKGDIPEGYSVSREKKERFSLILESASTNQTSMYLCASGLFTAGGRTDTQYFGPGTRLTVL.

This clonotype has ten or more counts. At one end the junction does not follow the germline gene, possibly because of a read error. The chain couples TRBV5-1 to TRBJ2-7, with a possible D match to TRBD1 (5 bases). This CDR3 has 12 amino acids. In germline, CDR1 is SGHRS, CDR2 YFSETQ. CDR3 DNA: TGCGCCAGCAGCTTGGTCCAGGGATCCACCCTCTTC. The encoded protein is CASSLVQGSTLF. Combining the CDR3 with reference TRBV5-1 and TRBJ2-7 gives the whole variable domain KAGVTQTPRYLIKTRGQQVTLSCSPISGHRSVSWYQQTPGQGLQFLFEYFSETQRNKGNFPGRFSGRQFSNSRSEMNVSTLELGDSALYLCASSLVQGSTLFGPGTRLTVT.

This clonotype has a count of ten or more. The rearrangement links TRBV5-1 to TRBJ1-1; D is uncertain. Germline lookup yields CDR1 SGHRS and CDR2 YFSETQ. There are 15 residues in the CDR3. The ends were cut back, 0 bases at V and 1 base at J, with 10 bases in the middle. CDR3: CASSLVVNENTEAFF. The CDR3, as DNA: TGCGCCAGCAGCTTGGTGGTGAACGAGAACACTGAAGCTTTCTTT.

This clonotype was seen many times. This chain connects TRBV7-9 to TRBJ2-7; D not resolved. The CDR3 covers 14 residues. With 4 bases removed from V and 4 bases from J, the gap between germline ends came to 14 bases. Germline loops: CDR1 SEHNR, CDR2 FQNEAQ (reference sequence). The CDR3 DNA sequence: TGTGCCAGCAGCTCAACGGTGGGGTTTTACGAGCAGTACTTC. Its protein product is CASSSTVGFYEQYF.

On this clonotype itself: A much larger clone sits a single nucleotide away, making a read error possible. The chain has TRBV6-1 and TRBJ2-3, with 10 bases fitting TRBD2. CDR1 MNHNS and CDR2 SASEGT come from the germline V gene. The CDR3 consists of 15 residues. The CDR3 here is CACSEREGVTDTQYF. The CDR3 DNA follows: TGTGCCTGCAGTGAGCGGGAGGGCGTTACAGATACGCAGTATTTT.

J is TRBJ2-7 and V is TRBV27; no reliable D call. This CDR3 contains 16 residues. V lost 6 bases and J 0 bases, leaving 18 bases between the germline ends. The germline V gene encodes CDR1 MNHEY and CDR2 SMNVEV (reference sequence). The CDR3 reads CASSPYGLRFSYEQYF. The CDR3 nucleotides read TGTGCCAGCAGCCCCTACGGCCTCAGATTCTCCTACGAGCAGTACTTC.

The V gene is TRBV28, the J gene TRBJ2-1, with 7 bases lining up with TRBD2. The CDR3 sequence is 15 residues long. Per germline, CDR1 MDHEN and CDR2 SYDVKM. V lost 2 bases, J lost 6 bases, and 7 bases stayed unmatched. The CDR3 nucleotides are TGTGCCAGCAGTTTAGTAGCGGGTAGGGGCAATGAGCAGTTCTTC. This encodes CASSLVAGRGNEQFF.

This clonotype was observed many times. The rearrangement links TRBV10-1 to TRBJ2-3, with D perhaps given as TRBD1 or TRBD2 (5 bases each). V gave up 2 bases and J gave up 3 bases, with 15 bases separating them. CDR3 size: 16 residues. Germline CDR1 and CDR2: WNHNN and SYGVQD (reference sequence). The CDR3 here is CASSEVPGRRTDTQYF. Written as DNA, the CDR3 is TGCGCCAGCAGTGAGGTTCCGGGACGAAGGACAGATACGCAGTATTTT.

With regard to this clonotype: A much larger clone is a single base away; this may be a read error. The rearrangement uses TRBV5-1 and TRBJ2-1, with D perhaps TRBD1 (6 bases). The CDR3 extends over 17 amino acids. CDR1 is SGHRS and CDR2 is YFSETQ in the germline V gene. Written as DNA, the CDR3 is TGCGCCAGCAGCCTAAGAGATCCGGGACAAGGGTACAATGAGCAGCTCTTC. Its translation is CASSLRDPGQGYNEQLF.

As concerns this clonotype: Given a much more abundant clone one base away, this may be a read error. The chain uses TRBV20-1 and TRBJ2-1, with TRBD1 matching over 7 bases. The CDR3 length is 13 residues. Trimming at V came to 5 bases and at J to 6 bases, leaving 7 bases not matched to a gene. Germline assignment: CDR1 DFQATT and CDR2 SNEGSKA (reference sequence). The CDR3 region has the DNA TGCAGTGCTTACAGGGGAACCTCCAATGAGCAGTTCTTC. It specifies CSAYRGTSNEQFF.

The table lists this clonotype with many counts. The rearrangement uses TRBV20-1 and TRBJ2-3, with 8 bases that match TRBD2. The germline V gene has CDR1 DFQATT and CDR2 SNEGSKA (reference sequence). V gave up 3 bases and J gave up 2 bases; unmatched junction bases: 19. CDR3 size: 19 residues. CDR3 residues: CSASVRGGLRSGYTDTQYF. CDR3 nucleotide sequence: TGCAGTGCTAGTGTCCGGGGGGGCCTTCGTAGTGGTTACACAGATACGCAGTATTTT.

This clonotype has at least ten counts. A read error may account for a junction end that differs from germline. The chain uses TRBV7-7 and TRBJ2-1, with a weak D call TRBD2 (5 bases). CDR3 length equals 13 residues. Germline CDR1 and CDR2: SSHAT and FNYEAQ (reference sequence). CDR3: CASSLRGGNEQFF. The CDR3 DNA follows: TGTGCTAGCAGCTTACGTGGAGGCAATGAGCAGTTCTTC.